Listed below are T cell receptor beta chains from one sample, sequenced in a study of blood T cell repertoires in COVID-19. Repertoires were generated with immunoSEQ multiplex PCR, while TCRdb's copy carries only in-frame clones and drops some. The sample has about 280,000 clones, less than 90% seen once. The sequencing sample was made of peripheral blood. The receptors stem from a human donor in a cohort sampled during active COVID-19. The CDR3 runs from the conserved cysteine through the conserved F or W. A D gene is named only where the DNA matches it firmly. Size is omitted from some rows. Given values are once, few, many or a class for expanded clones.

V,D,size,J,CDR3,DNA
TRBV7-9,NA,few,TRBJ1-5,CASSLDTNQPQHF,TGTGCCAGCAGCCTGGACACCAATCAGCCCCAGCATTTT
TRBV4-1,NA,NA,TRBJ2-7,CASSQDQVISYEQYF,TGCGCCAGCAGCCAAGATCAGGTCATCTCCTACGAGCAGTACTTC
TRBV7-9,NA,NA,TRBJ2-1,CASSFGTGMRQFF,TGTGCCAGCAGCTTCGGTACAGGGATGAGGCAGTTCTTC
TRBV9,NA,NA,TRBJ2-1,CASSPLARKGSGEQFF,TGTGCCAGCAGCCCTCTAGCGCGGAAGGGGTCCGGTGAGCAGTTCTTC
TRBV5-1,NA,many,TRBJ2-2,CASSRNPQGSWSGELFF,TGCGCCAGCAGCCGGAACCCTCAGGGGTCTTGGTCCGGGGAGCTGTTTTTT
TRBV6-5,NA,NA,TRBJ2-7,CASSALGASEQYF,TGTGCCAGCAGCGCCTTGGGGGCCAGCGAGCAGTACTTC
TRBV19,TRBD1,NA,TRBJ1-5,CASRPGTGANQPQHF,TGTGCCAGTAGGCCGGGGACAGGGGCCAATCAGCCCCAGCATTTT
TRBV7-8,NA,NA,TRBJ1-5,CASSLGTYQPQHF,TGTGCCAGCAGCTTAGGGACATATCAGCCCCAGCATTTT
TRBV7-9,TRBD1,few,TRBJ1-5,CASSSWGQVSPQHF,TGTGCCAGCAGCTCCTGGGGACAGGTTTCACCCCAGCATTTT
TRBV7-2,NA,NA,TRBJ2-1,CASSQRHGTPHLF,TGTGCCAGCAGCCAACGGCACGGGACTCCTCACCTCTTC
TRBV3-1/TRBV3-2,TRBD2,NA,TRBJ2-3,CASSFRGPQREVSTDTQYF,TGTGCCAGCAGCTTTCGAGGACCTCAGCGGGAGGTAAGCACAGATACGCAGTATTTT
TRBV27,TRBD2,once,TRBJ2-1,CASSLLASGRKYMNEQFF,TGTGCCAGCAGTTTATTGGCTAGCGGGAGGAAGTATATGAATGAGCAGTTCTTC
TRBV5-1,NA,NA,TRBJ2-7,CASSLQEGPYEQYF,TGCGCCAGCAGCTTACAGGAGGGACCCTACGAGCAGTACTTC
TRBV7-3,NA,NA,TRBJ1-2,CASSLSAGSKGYTF,TGTGCCAGCAGCTTATCAGCAGGGTCGAAAGGCTACACCTTC
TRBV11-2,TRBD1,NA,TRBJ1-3,CASSLQGASGNTIYF,TGTGCCAGCAGCTTACAGGGGGCCTCTGGAAACACCATATATTTT
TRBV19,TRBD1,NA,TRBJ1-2,CASKDGATGENGYTF,TGTGCCAGTAAGGATGGGGCTACAGGGGAGAATGGCTACACCTTC
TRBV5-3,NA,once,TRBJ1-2,CARSIRPRETRRFGYTF,TGTGCCAGAAGTATTAGACCCCGGGAGACCCGTCGGTTTGGCTACACCTTC